This entry features one T cell receptor beta chain sequence. The sample comes from a study of control samples from healthy donors and cancer patients. Some clones are missing from TCRdb's copy, which holds only in-frame ones; the method was immunoSEQ multiplex PCR. The table shows fewer than 250,000 clones, with about 89% occurring only once. The germline CDR1 and CDR2 sequences are LNHNV and YYDKDF (reference sequence). V was cut by 0 bases and J by 7 bases, with 4 bases left in between. The length of the CDR3 is 12 residues. The genes are TRBV15 and TRBJ2-1; no firm D call. The sample was blood. The receptor was derived from a young man in good health. CDR3 residues: CATSRDRNEQFF. The CDR3 DNA reads as TGTGCCACCAGCAGAGATAGGAATGAGCAGTTCTTC.